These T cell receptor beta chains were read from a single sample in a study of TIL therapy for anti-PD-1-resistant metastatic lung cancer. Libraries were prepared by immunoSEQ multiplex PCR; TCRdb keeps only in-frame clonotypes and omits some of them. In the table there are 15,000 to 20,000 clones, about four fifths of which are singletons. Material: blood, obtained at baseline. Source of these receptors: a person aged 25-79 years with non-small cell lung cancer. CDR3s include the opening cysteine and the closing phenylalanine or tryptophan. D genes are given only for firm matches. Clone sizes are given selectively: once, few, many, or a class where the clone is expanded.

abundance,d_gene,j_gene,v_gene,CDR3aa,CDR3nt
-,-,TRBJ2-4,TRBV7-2,CASSYASMSNIQYF,TGTGCCAGCAGCTATGCCTCAATGTCGAACATTCAGTACTTC
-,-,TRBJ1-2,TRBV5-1,CASTPDGGANYGYTF,TGCGCCAGCACACCGGACGGCGGAGCTAACTATGGCTACACCTTC
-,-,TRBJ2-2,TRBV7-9,CASSLGLAAGELFF,TGTGCCAGCAGTCTGGGGCTAGCTGCCGGGGAGCTGTTTTTT
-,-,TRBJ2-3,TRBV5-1,CASGTGNTQYF,TGCGCCAGCGGAACAGGGAATACGCAGTATTTT
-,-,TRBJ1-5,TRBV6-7,CASRPHRADQPQHF,TGTGCCAGCAGACCTCACAGGGCCGATCAGCCCCAGCATTTT
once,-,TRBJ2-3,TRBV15,CATSRPAGGPGTDTQYF,TGTGCCACCAGCAGACCCGCCGGGGGCCCGGGCACAGATACGCAGTATTTT
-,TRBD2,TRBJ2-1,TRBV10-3,CAISESGGTSVPNEQFF,TGTGCCATCAGTGAGTCAGGCGGGACTAGCGTCCCGAATGAGCAGTTCTTC
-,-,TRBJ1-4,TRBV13,CASSLGRGDEKLFF,TGTGCCAGCAGCTTAGGCCGAGGGGATGAAAAACTGTTTTTT
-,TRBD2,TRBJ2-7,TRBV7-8,CASSSGTRGEQYF,TGTGCCAGCAGCTCCGGGACTAGAGGCGAGCAGTACTTC
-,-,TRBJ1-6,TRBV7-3,CASSLTPAADSPLHF,TGTGCCAGCAGCTTAACCCCCGCGGCGGATTCACCCCTCCACTTT
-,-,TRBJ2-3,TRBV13,CASSLRAGAPDTQYF,TGTGCCAGCAGCTTAAGAGCGGGTGCCCCAGATACGCAGTATTTT
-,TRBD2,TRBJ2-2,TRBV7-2,CASSLSGGNTGELFF,TGTGCCAGCAGCCTTAGCGGGGGGAACACCGGGGAGCTGTTTTTT
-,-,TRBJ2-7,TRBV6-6,CASRERGPYEQYF,TGTGCCAGCAGAGAAAGGGGCCCCTACGAGCAGTACTTC
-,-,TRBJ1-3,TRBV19,CASTDVQFASGNTIYF,TGTGCCAGTACTGACGTACAGTTCGCCTCTGGAAACACCATATATTTT